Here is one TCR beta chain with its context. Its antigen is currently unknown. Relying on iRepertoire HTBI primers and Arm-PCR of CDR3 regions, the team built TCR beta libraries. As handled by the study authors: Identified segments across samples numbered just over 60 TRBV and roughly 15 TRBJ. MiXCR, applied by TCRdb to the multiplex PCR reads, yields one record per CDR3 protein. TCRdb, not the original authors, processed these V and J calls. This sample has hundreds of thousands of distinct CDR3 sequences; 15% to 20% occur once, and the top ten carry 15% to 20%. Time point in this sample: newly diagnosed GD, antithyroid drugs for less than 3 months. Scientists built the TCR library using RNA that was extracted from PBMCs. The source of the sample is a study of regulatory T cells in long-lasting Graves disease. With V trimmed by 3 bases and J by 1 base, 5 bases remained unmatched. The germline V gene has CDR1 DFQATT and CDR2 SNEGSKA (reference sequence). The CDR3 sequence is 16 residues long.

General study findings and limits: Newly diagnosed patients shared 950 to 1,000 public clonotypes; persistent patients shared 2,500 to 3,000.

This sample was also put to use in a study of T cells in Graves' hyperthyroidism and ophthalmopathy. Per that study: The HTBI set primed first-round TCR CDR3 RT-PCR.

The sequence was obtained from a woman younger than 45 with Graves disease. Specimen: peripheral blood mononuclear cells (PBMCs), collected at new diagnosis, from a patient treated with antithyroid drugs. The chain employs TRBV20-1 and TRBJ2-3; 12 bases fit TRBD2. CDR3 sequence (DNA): TGCAGTGCTAGTGGGACTAGCGGGTTTGGCACAGATACGCAGTATTTT. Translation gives CSASGTSGFGTDTQYF.